This TCR beta chain stems from a study of response to subunit inactivated influenza vaccine. This clonotype was detected only a few times. Looked up from germline, CDR1 is MNHEY and CDR2 is SVGEGT. The V and J ends lost 5 bases and 4 bases respectively, with 12 bases between them. This CDR3 comprises 14 residues. TCRdb passed the RT-PCR reads through MiXCR, listing each CDR3 protein once. The sample carries hundreds of thousands of distinct CDR3 sequences, 11% recorded once. The same sample was also studied in work on T cells expressing NK-cell markers. Per that paper: Template switching by 5'RACE with UMIs generated the TCR beta cDNA. In several donors, dominant CD3+CD56+NKG2C+ clones formed about 1.0-7.5% of CD8+ cells. HCMV specificity of expanded NKG2C+ T cell clones remained unclear.

This TCR was sampled from a man aged 45-65 years who received an inactivated influenza vaccine. The rearrangement uses TRBV6-2 or TRBV6-3 and TRBJ2-1; perhaps TRBD2 as D (6 bases). The sequencing used PBMCs from blood, collected on the day of vaccination. The chain's CDR3 is CASSNRLEYNEQFF. CDR3 sequence (DNA): TGTGCCAGCAGTAACAGACTAGAATACAATGAGCAGTTCTTC.